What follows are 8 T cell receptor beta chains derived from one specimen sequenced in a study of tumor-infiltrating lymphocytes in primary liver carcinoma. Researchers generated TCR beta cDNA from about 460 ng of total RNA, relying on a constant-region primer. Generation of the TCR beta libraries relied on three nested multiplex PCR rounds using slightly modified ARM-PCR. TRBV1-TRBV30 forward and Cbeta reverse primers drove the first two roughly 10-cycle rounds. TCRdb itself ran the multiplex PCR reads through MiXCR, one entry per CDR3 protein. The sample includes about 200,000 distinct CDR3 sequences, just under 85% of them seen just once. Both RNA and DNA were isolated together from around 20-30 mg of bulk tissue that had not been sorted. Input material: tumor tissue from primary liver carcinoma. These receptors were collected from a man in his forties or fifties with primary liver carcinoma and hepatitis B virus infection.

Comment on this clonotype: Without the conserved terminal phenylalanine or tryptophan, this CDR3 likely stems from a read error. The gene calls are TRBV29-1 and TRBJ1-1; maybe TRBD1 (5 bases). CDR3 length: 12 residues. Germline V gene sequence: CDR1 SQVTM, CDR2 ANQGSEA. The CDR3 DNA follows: TGCGGCGTCTCTCAGGGCAGGGTTGAAGCTTTCGTT. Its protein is CGVSQGRVEAFV.

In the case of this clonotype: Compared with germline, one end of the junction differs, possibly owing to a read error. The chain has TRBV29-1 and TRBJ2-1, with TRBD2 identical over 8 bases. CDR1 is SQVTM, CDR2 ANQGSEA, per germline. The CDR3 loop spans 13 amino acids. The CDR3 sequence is CSGNSGKLYEHLF. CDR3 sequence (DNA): TGCAGCGGGAATAGCGGGAAGCTCTATGAGCACTTATTC.

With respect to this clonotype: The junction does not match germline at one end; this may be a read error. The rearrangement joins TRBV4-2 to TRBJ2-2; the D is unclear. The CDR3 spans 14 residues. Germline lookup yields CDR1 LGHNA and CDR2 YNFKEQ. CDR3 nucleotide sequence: TGTGCCAACAGCCCGGAACGTTCCACCAGGGAGCTGTTTTTT. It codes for CANSPERSTRELFF.

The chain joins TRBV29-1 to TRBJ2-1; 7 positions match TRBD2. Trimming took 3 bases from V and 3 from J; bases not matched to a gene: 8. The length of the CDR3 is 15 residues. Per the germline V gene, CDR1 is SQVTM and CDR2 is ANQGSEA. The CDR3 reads CSVDFRRECYNEQFF. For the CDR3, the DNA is TGCAGCGTTGATTTTCGGCGGGAGTGCTACAATGAGCAGTTCTTC.

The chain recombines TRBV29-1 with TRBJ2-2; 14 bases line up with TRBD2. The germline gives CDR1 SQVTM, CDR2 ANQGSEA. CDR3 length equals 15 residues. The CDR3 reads CNAVGTSGRTGELFF. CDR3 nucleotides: TGCAACGCGGTCGGGACTAGCGGGAGAACCGGGGAGCTGTTTTTT.

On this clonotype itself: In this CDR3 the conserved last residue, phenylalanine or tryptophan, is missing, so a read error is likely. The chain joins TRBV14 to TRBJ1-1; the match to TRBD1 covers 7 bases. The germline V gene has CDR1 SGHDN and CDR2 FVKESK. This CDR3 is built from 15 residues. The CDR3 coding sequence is TGTGCCAGCAACCAAGCGCCAGGGGGGAGAACTGAAGCTTTCTTG. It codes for CASNQAPGGRTEAFL.

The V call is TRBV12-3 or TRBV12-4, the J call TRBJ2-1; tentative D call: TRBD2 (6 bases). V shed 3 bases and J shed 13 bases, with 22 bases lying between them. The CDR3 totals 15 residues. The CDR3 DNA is TGTGCCAGCAGTTTCGCGGGAACCTCCTACAATAAACAGTTCTTC. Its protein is CASSFAGTSYNKQFF.

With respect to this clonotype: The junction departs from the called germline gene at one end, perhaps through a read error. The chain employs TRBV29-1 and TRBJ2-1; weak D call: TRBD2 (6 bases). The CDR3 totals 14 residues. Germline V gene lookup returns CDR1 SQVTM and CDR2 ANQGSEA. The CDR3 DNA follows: TGTAGCCTTGATCCAGGGAGGTTTTTGAGGGAGCAGTTCTTC. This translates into CSLDPGRFLREQFF.